These 8 T cell receptor beta chains came from one sample sequenced in a study of technical replicates of blood from a few donors. The method was immunoSEQ multiplex PCR; TCRdb's version includes in-frame clones alone and lacks a portion of them. The table includes 75,000 to 85,000 clones, over 75% detected once. Sequenced input: PBMCs. Receptor source: a human donor in good health. Some clones in this sample may be carry-over from other donors' samples.

V and J are TRBV30 and TRBJ1-1, with unresolved D. This CDR3 comprises 13 residues. The V end was cut by 2 bases, the J end by 0 bases, with 7 bases between. CDR1 is GTSNPN and CDR2 is SVGIG in the germline V gene (reference sequence). The CDR3 loop is CAWSSGMNTEAFF. Written as DNA, the CDR3 is TGTGCCTGGAGTTCGGGGATGAACACTGAAGCTTTCTTT.

V is TRBV13 and J is TRBJ1-6; D may be TRBD1 (6 bases). Germline CDR1 is PRHDT and CDR2 is FYEKMQ (reference sequence). The CDR3 is 16 amino acids. V shed 6 bases and J shed 2 bases, with 14 bases lying between them. The CDR3 loop reads CASSLQGSTYNSPLHF. The CDR3 nucleotides read TGTGCCAGCAGTTTACAGGGATCTACCTATAATTCACCCCTCCACTTT.

Turning to this clone: It is unclear where the CDR3 begins or ends on the DNA, so no DNA is shown, and the CDR3 is as TCRdb lists it. The V and J genes are TRBV4-1 and TRBJ2-7; the D call of TRBD2 is as the table states it, not checked on the DNA. Germline CDR1 reads MGHRA; CDR2 reads YSYEKL. From its first to its last residue, the CDR3 has 17 amino acids. CDR3 residues: CASSQVLRARRDYEQYF.

The chain uses TRBV4-1 and TRBJ1-3; no definite D call. The V and J ends lost 2 bases and 4 bases respectively, with 18 bases between them. CDR1 MGHRA and CDR2 YSYEKL come from the germline V gene. The CDR3 spans 17 residues. CDR3 in amino acids: CASSQPRGRVSGNTIYF. DNA of the CDR3: TGCGCCAGCAGCCAACCCCGGGGAAGAGTATCCGGAAACACCATATATTTT.

The V call is TRBV25-1, the J call TRBJ1-6, with TRBD1 identical over 7 bases. V trimming: 3 bases; J trimming: 8 bases; junction bases outside the gene matches: 10. CDR1 is MGHDK and CDR2 is SYGVNS in the germline V gene. The CDR3 is 16 residues long. DNA for the CDR3: TGTGCCAGCAGTGACACGCGACAGGGACAGCATTCACCCCTCCACTTT. Translating gives CASSDTRQGQHSPLHF. The entire variable domain, with the rest obtained from reference TRBV25-1 and TRBJ1-6, is as follows: EADIYQTPRYLVIGTGKKITLECSQTMGHDKMYWYQQDPGMELHLIHYSYGVNSTEKGDLSSESTVSRIRTEHFPLTLESARPSHTSQYLCASSDTRQGQHSPLHFGNGTRLTVT.

The gene calls are TRBV10-1 and TRBJ1-3; no clear D. Per the germline V gene, CDR1 is WNHNN and CDR2 is SYGVQD (reference sequence). This CDR3 comprises 16 residues. V lost 7 bases and J 0 bases, leaving 16 bases between the germline ends. For the CDR3, the DNA is TGCGCCAGCAACCCCTCCCTAGAGAGCTCTGGAAACACCATATATTTT. Translation gives CASNPSLESSGNTIYF.

The chain is built from TRBV6-4 and TRBJ2-1, with 8 positions matching TRBD2. Germline CDR1 MRHNA, CDR2 SNTAGT. The CDR3 has 15 residues. J gave up 0 bases and V 8 bases, and 6 bases lay outside the gene matches. The CDR3 bases are TGTGCCAGCGGGGTAGCGGGAAGCTCCTACAATGAGCAGTTCTTC. Translating it yields CASGVAGSSYNEQFF.

V and J are TRBV7-9 and TRBJ1-1; 8 nucleotides match TRBD1. Per the germline V gene, CDR1 is SEHNR and CDR2 is FQNEAQ (reference sequence). V lost 7 bases, J lost 1 base, and 5 bases stayed unmatched. This CDR3 contains 14 residues. DNA for the CDR3: TGTGCCAGCACCCGACAGGGGACGAACACTGAAGCTTTCTTT. Its translation: CASTRQGTNTEAFF. The full variable domain, with the rest looked up from reference TRBV7-9 and TRBJ1-1, is DTGVSQNPRHKITKRGQNVTFRCDPISEHNRLYWYRQTLGQGPEFLTYFQNEAQLEKSRLLSDRFSAERPKGSFSTLEIQRTEQGDSAMYLCASTRQGTNTEAFFGQGTRLTVV.